This TCR beta chain came from a study of shared clonotypes between healthy human individuals. Caucasian adults residing in Nashville, Tennessee made up all the donors. About this clone: Its antigen is as yet unknown.

The length of the CDR3 is 18 residues. The germline gives CDR1 MNHEY, CDR2 SMNVEV (reference sequence). With V trimmed by 1 base and J by 2 bases, 12 bases remained unmatched. Method: immunoSEQ multiplex PCR; TCRdb's copy keeps in-frame clones and lacks some. The sample consists of roughly 500,000 clones, 95% to 97% of them appearing once. Study results and limitations: About 5% of naive CD4 clonotypes were shared across several donors. Among donors, the sharing of clonotypes was expected to be influenced by sequencing depth. Naive subsets tended to show greater estimated richness than memory subsets.

This clonotype originated in a woman in her 30s in good health. Material: naive CD4+ T cells sorted from blood. The sample's subset: CD45RA+ positively selected. The chain is built from TRBV27 and TRBJ1-1; 8 bases map to TRBD1. CDR3 sequence (DNA): TGTGCCAGCAGTTTATGGGGGTTCGGGACAGGATATAACACTGAAGCTTTCTTT. Translation: CASSLWGFGTGYNTEAFF.